The 11 T cell receptor beta chains below come from one sample, sequenced in a study of T cells after yellow fever vaccination (dated 2019 in TCRdb). Libraries were constructed by 5' RACE. Sequencing was performed on an Illumina HiSeq 2500. TCRdb reworked the public reads: Q25 trimming with fastp, MiXCR clone assembly, productive beta chains retained. Every distinct CDR3 protein forms one entry, paired with its most common genes and DNA. This sample gives 250,000 to 350,000 distinct CDR3 sequences in total; about 6.9% of them show up just once. 15% to 20% of the sample belongs to the ten largest clones. In the paper's terms, the treatment or condition label means: live attenuated yellow fever vaccine strain. The sequences come from PBMCs, collected about 41 days after the first yellow fever vaccination. The receptors derive from a man in his late teens or twenties who received the YFV17D yellow fever vaccine.

This clonotype was detected a few times. This sequence joins TRBV5-5 and TRBJ2-4, with 7 bases lining up with TRBD1. The germline V gene encodes CDR1 SGHKS and CDR2 YYEKEE (reference sequence). The CDR3 is made up of 15 amino acids. The V and J ends lost 3 bases and 7 bases, in that order; junction bases with no gene match: 10. The CDR3 bases are TGTGCCAGCAGCTGGGCAGGGGGTGGACTGAACATTCAGTACTTC. Protein product: CASSWAGGGLNIQYF.

This clonotype was observed a handful of times. CDR3 region: CASSGDRQNSPLHF. DNA of the CDR3: TGTGCCAGCAGCGGCGACAGGCAAAATTCACCCCTCCACTTT. This chain joins TRBV6-5 and TRBJ1-6; a weak D match, TRBD1 (6 bases). The CDR3 sequence is 14 residues long. V was trimmed by 6 bases and J by 7 bases, leaving 13 bases between them. Germline loops: CDR1 MNHEY, CDR2 SVGAGI.

This chain uses TRBV12-3 or TRBV12-4 with TRBJ1-2, with 9 bases lining up with TRBD1. Trimming took 7 bases from V and 7 from J; bases not matched to a gene: 7. The CDR3 is made up of 13 amino acids. CDR3: CASTLGTGLGYTF. As DNA, the CDR3 is TGTGCCAGCACCTTAGGGACAGGGCTTGGCTACACCTTC.

The V gene is TRBV9, the J gene TRBJ2-5, with D hard to call. Germline V gene lookup returns CDR1 SGDLS and CDR2 YYNGEE. Trimming stripped 6 bases from V and 8 bases from J, with 17 bases between. The CDR3 totals 13 residues. CDR3: CASTFKPGETQYF. CDR3 in DNA: TGTGCCAGCACCTTCAAACCTGGGGAAACCCAGTACTTC.

This clonotype was counted a few times. The rearrangement uses TRBV20-1 and TRBJ2-1; 8 bases align to TRBD2. Germline trimming cut 3 bases from V and 0 bases from J; bases unmatched to any gene: 16. From germline, CDR1 is DFQATT and CDR2 SNEGSKA (reference sequence). The CDR3 contains 19 residues. The DNA for the CDR3 is TGCAGTGCTAGGGCCGGTGCTAGCGGGCGGCTAAGCTCCTACAATGAGCAGTTCTTC. Translation: CSARAGASGRLSSYNEQFF.

This clonotype showed up just a few times. The chain combines TRBV6-1 with TRBJ1-6, with D unclear. This CDR3 contains 17 residues. V was clipped by 8 bases and J by 0 bases, with 17 bases between them. CDR1 and CDR2 from the germline V gene are MNHNS and SASEGT. The CDR3 here is CASRGDSRSSYNSPLHF. CDR3 coding DNA: TGTGCCAGCCGAGGTGATAGTAGGAGCTCCTATAATTCACCCCTCCACTTT.

This clonotype occurred many times. This chain connects TRBV4-1 to TRBJ2-3, with D maybe TRBD2 (7 bases). This CDR3 comprises 15 residues. CDR1 and CDR2 (germline): MGHRA, YSYEKL. V gave up 1 base and J gave up 2 bases, with 10 bases separating them. In DNA form, the CDR3 reads TGCGCCAGCAGCCAAGGCGGGGGCGACACAGATACGCAGTATTTT. Its translation is CASSQGGGDTDTQYF.

V is TRBV6-5 and J is TRBJ1-5, with D possibly being TRBD1 (5 bases). Germline CDR1 is MNHEY and CDR2 is SVGAGI. This CDR3 contains 15 residues. V gave up 0 bases and J gave up 6 bases, with 12 bases separating them. The CDR3 here is CASSYSLGVGQPQHF. Written as DNA, the CDR3 is TGTGCCAGCAGTTACTCGTTGGGGGTTGGTCAGCCCCAGCATTTT.

Here the CDR3 DNA reads TGTGCCAGCTCGCCCAAAGGGCCGAACACTGAAGCTTTCTTT. Translation: CASSPKGPNTEAFF. This rearrangement joins TRBV18 to TRBJ1-1, with D unresolved. V lost 6 bases and J lost 1, with 12 bases in between. The CDR3 spans 14 residues. The V gene's germline CDR1 is KGHSH and CDR2 LQKENI.

The V gene is TRBV6-2 or TRBV6-3, the J gene TRBJ2-2; TRBD1 agrees at 9 bases. The germline V gene has CDR1 MNHEY and CDR2 SVGEGT. The V and J ends lost 8 bases and 4 bases, in that order; junction bases with no gene match: 11. The CDR3 runs 16 residues. CDR3 sequence: CASAGQGTLGTGELFF. Written as DNA, the CDR3 is TGTGCCAGCGCCGGACAGGGGACCTTGGGCACCGGGGAGCTGTTTTTT.

A few counts support this clonotype. V usage is TRBV4-2 and J usage is TRBJ1-1; possible D gene TRBD1, 5 bases. CDR1 LGHNA and CDR2 YNFKEQ come from the germline V gene. The CDR3 has 15 residues. Trimming removed 6 bases at V and 0 bases at J, with 14 bases between. The CDR3 DNA sequence: TGTGCCAGCAGATACTTGACAGCCTTGAACACTGAAGCTTTCTTT. This gives the protein CASRYLTALNTEAFF.